The sequence of this T cell receptor (beta chain) was determined in a study of response to subunit inactivated influenza vaccine (dated by TCRdb to the late 2010s). Study-level background: The study used deep quantitative T cell receptor repertoire profiling to track responses to a trivalent subunit inactivated influenza vaccine.

The library was made by RT-PCR. TCRdb names Illumina HiSeq 2500 as the instrument used. TCRdb applied fastp at Q25 and MiXCR to the public reads, then kept only in-frame beta chains. Each record represents a unique CDR3 protein, reported with the most common genes and DNA among its rows. The sample table lists hundreds of thousands of distinct CDR3 sequences, approximately 11% of them with a count of one. Of the sample, roughly 9.6% is held by the ten largest clones. This clonotype was recorded at least ten times. Its antigen remains unidentified. Base quality data are lacking; no much larger clone is found one base away. From a lookup of the germline V gene, CDR1 and CDR2 are SGHAT and FQNNGV. Deletion took 6 bases off V and 10 bases off J, with a span of 10 bases between the germline ends. The CDR3 holds 11 amino acids from the cysteine to the phenylalanine. The kept DNA is CDR3 alone, 33 bases in frame from the first base.

Beyond this particular receptor, the publication reports: It was suggested by the authors that each seasonal influenza vaccination may recruit only a limited number of new T cells.

This sample also appeared in a second study, on T cells expressing NK-cell markers. The other study reports the following: TCR beta cDNA libraries were made by 5'RACE template switching that added a universal primer site and unique molecular identifiers. Three sorted T-cell subsets (CD3+CD56+NKG2C+, CD3+CD56+NKG2C- and CD3+CD56-NKG2C+) from 8 or 9 donors had their TCR beta-chain repertoires profiled. Of the eight sequenced donors, seven were found to be HCMV-seropositive and one was found to be HCMV-seronegative. In several experiments an anti-gammadeltaTCR antibody was added to restrict sorting to alphabetaTCR-expressing T cells. In six donors, the dominant CD3+CD56+NKG2C+ clonotypes ranked among the top 10 CD8+ clonotypes, making up about 1.0-8% of CD8+ T cells. Those dominant clonotypes were again the most abundant among CD3+CD56-NKG2C+ cells in a handful of donors, at about 25-60.1%. Whether the expanded NKG2C-expressing T cell clones were specific for HCMV antigens remained unclear. Randomly selected healthy volunteers, three men and five women, were used as the eight sequenced donors. A commercial ELISA kit detecting HCMV-specific IgG in serum was used to determine HCMV serostatus. Ficoll density gradient centrifugation was used to isolate peripheral blood mononuclear cells from blood. Bulk peripheral blood T-cell repertoires were additionally sequenced from unsorted PBMC for several donors. Priming for cDNA synthesis came from the TCR beta constant segment, and two successive PCR amplification steps followed. Illumina HiSeq 2000/2500, MiSeq or NextSeq was used to sequence libraries as 2 x 150 bp reads. MIGEC was used to demultiplex reads and group reads by UMI, and MiTCR was used to assemble and quantify clonotypes. To exclude erroneous sequences, any TCR cDNA sequence not supported by at least two reads was discarded. The tcR package was used for downstream repertoire analysis, and clonotypes were matched across fractions by CDR3 nucleotide sequence plus V segment. Antigen specificity was annotated against VDJdb with VDJmatch, allowing one amino acid substitution in CDR3.

The TCR originated in a man aged 50-60 years who received an inactivated influenza vaccine. Donor details come from another sample of the same person, matched by shared clones. The chain is made from TRBV11-2 and TRBJ2-1; no D segment can be confidently identified. The sequences come from PBMCs from blood, collected on the day of vaccination. The DNA sequence is as follows: TGTGCCAGCAGTTTGCTTCGGGAGCAGTTCTTC. This translates into CASSLLREQFF.